The 4 T cell receptor beta chains below were found in one sample sequenced in a study of coeliac disease. The method was immunoSEQ multiplex PCR; TCRdb's version includes in-frame clones alone and lacks a portion of them. The sample has fewer than 5,500 clones, 54% seen once. Source material: intraepithelial lymphocytes from the gut. The receptors stem from a woman in her 30s with active celiac disease.

This chain connects TRBV22-1 to TRBJ2-6; the table's D gene call, TRBD2, was not cross checked with the DNA. TRBV22-1 has pseudogene status. The CDR3 loop spans 18 amino acids. CDR3 nucleotide sequence: TGTCCTGGGAGCCTGGTCGGAAGCGAACAAAGTCGGGCCAACGTCCTGACTTTC. Amino acid sequence: CPGSLVGSEQSRANVLTF.

The rearrangement uses TRBV27 and TRBJ1-2, with D hard to call. Per germline, CDR1 MNHEY and CDR2 SMNVEV (reference sequence). This CDR3 is 12 amino acids long. Deletions cut 8 bases from V and 8 bases from J, with 15 bases between. The CDR3 DNA reads TGTGCCAGCGGAGGGCTCATGGTAGGCTACACCTTC. Residues: CASGGLMVGYTF.

This rearrangement joins TRBV27 to TRBJ1-2, with 8 bases lining up with TRBD1. Unmatched junction bases numbered 6, after V lost 5 bases and J lost 4 bases. Germline loops: CDR1 MNHEY, CDR2 SMNVEV (reference sequence). This CDR3 comprises 14 residues. CDR3 sequence reads: CASSPVGTGYGYTF. The CDR3 DNA follows: TGTGCCAGCAGTCCAGTCGGGACAGGCTATGGCTACACCTTC.

This clone ranks as medium-sized. The chain links TRBV5-1 to TRBJ1-2; D is unclear. Trimming pared 5 bases from V and 6 bases from J, leaving 8 bases between. The CDR3 extends over 11 amino acids. Germline CDR1 reads SGHRS; CDR2 reads YFSETQ. DNA for the CDR3: TGCGCCAGCAGTTATGGAGATGGCTACACCTTC. It specifies CASSYGDGYTF. Filled out from reference TRBV5-1 and TRBJ1-2, the complete variable domain reads KAGVTQTPRYLIKTRGQQVTLSCSPISGHRSVSWYQQTPGQGLQFLFEYFSETQRNKGNFPGRFSGRQFSNSRSEMNVSTLELGDSALYLCASSYGDGYTFGSGTRLTVV.